This is a list of T cell receptor beta chains from one sample in a study of T cell repertoires in cytomegalovirus infection. MiXCR, run by TCRdb on the reads, gives a single entry per CDR3 protein. The sample yields some 700,000 distinct CDR3 sequences, approximately 34% seen once. Sequenced material: PBMCs. The receptors come from a human donor in good health (CMV status not recorded). Some clones in this sample may be carry-over from other donors' samples. Both conserved end residues are part of each CDR3. The order of the fields is D gene, J gene, V gene, clone size, CDR3 protein, CDR3 DNA. A D gene is named only where the DNA matches it firmly. Rows give clone size only sometimes, using once, few, many, or a class for an expanded clone.

TRBD2 | TRBJ2-1 | TRBV28 | many | CASSSAPGQPGTSGRRLYNEQFF | TGTGCCAGCAGTTCAGCGCCGGGACAACCCGGGACTAGCGGGAGAAGACTGTACAATGAGCAGTTCTTC
NA | TRBJ1-2 | TRBV11-2 | once | CDSSLDPSGFYGYPF | TGTGACAGCAGCTTAGATCCCTCAGGGTTCTATGGCTACCCCTTC
TRBD2 | TRBJ2-7 | TRBV3-1 | NA | CASRSSGAAYEQYF | TGTGCCAGCAGGTCCAGCGGGGCCGCCTACGAGCAGTACTTC
TRBD2 | TRBJ2-3 | TRBV11-2 | NA | CASTLAGGSDTQYF | TGTGCCAGCACTCTAGCGGGAGGTTCAGATACGCAGTATTTT
NA | TRBJ2-2 | TRBV6-6 | NA | CASSREGPNTGELFF | TGTGCCAGCAGCCGCGAGGGGCCGAACACCGGGGAGCTGTTTTTT
NA | TRBJ1-2 | TRBV10-3 | many | CAIKQTGNYGYTF | TGTGCCATCAAGCAAACAGGAAACTATGGCTACACCTTC
NA | TRBJ2-7 | TRBV12-3/TRBV12-4 | NA | CASTPGGLNEQYF | TGTGCCAGCACCCCGGGGGGCCTCAACGAGCAGTACTTC
TRBD2 | TRBJ2-1 | TRBV14 | few | CASSQRREGFINEQFF | TGTGCCAGCAGCCAAAGGCGGGAGGGCTTTATAAATGAGCAGTTCTTC
NA | TRBJ1-5 | TRBV7-9 | NA | CATLPGRGADQPQHF | TGTGCCACCCTCCCTGGCAGAGGGGCGGATCAGCCCCAGCATTTT
TRBD1 | TRBJ1-2 | TRBV6-1 | few | CASRRDRGPFGYTF | TGTGCCAGCAGAAGGGACAGGGGGCCATTTGGCTACACCTTC
NA | TRBJ2-2 | TRBV7-2 | many | CASSLEPGHITGELFF | TGTGCCAGCAGCTTAGAGCCCGGCCATATTACCGGGGAGCTGTTTTTT
NA | TRBJ2-1 | TRBV7-8 | many | CASRILAPQGEQFF | TGTGCCAGCAGAATTCTAGCGCCCCAGGGGGAGCAGTTCTTC
TRBD2 | TRBJ2-1 | TRBV4-1 | few | CASSQALAGGLNEQFF | TGCGCCAGCAGCCAAGCCCTAGCGGGAGGTTTAAATGAGCAGTTCTTC
TRBD2 | TRBJ2-3 | TRBV28 | NA | CASTSGWGGDPRTDTQYF | TGTGCCAGCACCTCAGGGTGGGGGGGGGACCCTCGCACAGATACGCAGTATTTT
TRBD2 | TRBJ2-1 | TRBV7-9 | few | CASRFRTSGRRGSMEQFF | TGTGCCAGCAGGTTTAGGACTAGCGGGAGGAGGGGCTCTATGGAGCAGTTCTTC